This is a list of T cell receptor beta chains from one sample in a study of T-cell memory formation after mild COVID-19. Using its own MiXCR run on the 5' RACE reads, TCRdb lists one record per CDR3 protein. The sample has about 350,000 distinct CDR3 sequences, around a fifth seen once. The specimen was PBMCs or a T cell subset sorted from them (not recorded which). The receptor source for this set is a man between 18 and 35 years old who had mild COVID-19 (a few samples of this study predate the infection). Cell type and time point are not known. CDR3s include the opening cysteine and the closing phenylalanine or tryptophan. The order of the fields is V gene, clone size, J gene, D gene, CDR3 length, CDR3 protein, CDR3 DNA. D genes are given only for firm matches. Clone size, where shown, is once, few, many, or a class for clones that have expanded.

TRBV5-1,many,TRBJ2-1,NA,13,CASSQGPYNEQFF,TGCGCCAGCAGCCAAGGCCCCTACAATGAGCAGTTCTTC
TRBV5-1,NA,TRBJ2-3,TRBD2,15,CASSSRDYYTDTQYF,TGCGCCAGCAGCTCCAGGGACTACTACACAGATACGCAGTATTTT
TRBV10-3,few,TRBJ2-6,NA,15,CAIHGGQGMPNVLTF,TGTGCCATCCACGGGGGGCAGGGGATGCCCAACGTCCTGACTTTC
TRBV4-3,NA,TRBJ2-3,NA,13,CATGGPETDTQYF,TGCGCCACCGGAGGCCCAGAAACAGATACGCAGTATTTT
TRBV7-3,NA,TRBJ2-5,TRBD2,17,CASSFGTSGGAGETQYF,TGTGCCAGCAGCTTCGGGACTAGCGGGGGGGCCGGTGAGACCCAGTACTTC
TRBV7-2,many,TRBJ2-3,NA,15,CASSRSYLSTDTQYF,TGTGCCAGCAGCCGAAGTTACTTAAGCACAGATACGCAGTATTTT
TRBV7-3,NA,TRBJ2-1,NA,16,CASSPLGAGSYNEQFF,TGTGCCAGCAGCCCCTTAGGGGCCGGGTCCTACAATGAGCAGTTCTTC
TRBV11-2,NA,TRBJ1-2,NA,13,CASSTPGFYGYTF,TGTGCCAGCAGCACTCCGGGGTTCTATGGCTACACCTTC
TRBV7-2,NA,TRBJ1-5,NA,16,CASSPSDWDLNQPQHF,TGTGCCAGCAGCCCCTCGGACTGGGACCTTAATCAGCCCCAGCATTTT
TRBV11-2,NA,TRBJ2-3,TRBD2,18,CASRGLAGVPSSTDTQYF,TGTGCCAGCAGGGGACTAGCGGGGGTCCCATCTAGCACAGATACGCAGTATTTT
TRBV3-1,few,TRBJ2-7,TRBD2,15,CASSRGLAGPYEQYF,TGTGCCAGCAGCCGAGGACTAGCGGGTCCCTACGAGCAGTACTTC
TRBV6-2/TRBV6-3,NA,TRBJ2-5,NA,12,CASSYSSRTQYF,TGTGCCAGCAGTTACTCATCTCGGACCCAGTACTTC
TRBV7-2,many,TRBJ2-3,NA,14,CASSFGYYTDTQYF,TGTGCCAGCAGCTTCGGTTATTACACAGATACGCAGTATTTT
TRBV6-2/TRBV6-3,few,TRBJ2-3,NA,17,CASTPGGARGFTDTQYF,TGTGCCAGCACTCCGGGGGGCGCAAGGGGCTTCACAGATACGCAGTATTTT
TRBV29-1,NA,TRBJ2-3,NA,14,CSVAVASGTDTQYF,TGCAGCGTTGCTGTGGCTTCGGGCACAGATACGCAGTATTTT
TRBV5-1,NA,TRBJ1-2,NA,17,CASSLRGTPVQPYGYTF,TGCGCCAGCAGCTTGAGAGGGACCCCTGTCCAGCCTTATGGCTACACCTTC
TRBV7-6,NA,TRBJ2-3,NA,16,CASSLEGSAPADTQYF,TGTGCCAGCAGCTTGGAGGGATCGGCTCCGGCAGATACGCAGTATTTT
TRBV5-1,NA,TRBJ1-4,NA,14,CASSLDTTNEKLFF,TGCGCCAGCAGCTTGGACACCACTAATGAAAAACTGTTTTTT
TRBV29-1,NA,TRBJ2-5,TRBD1,14,CSGARDRGRKTQYF,TGCAGTGGAGCCCGGGACAGGGGGCGAAAGACCCAGTACTTC
TRBV7-9,NA,TRBJ1-2,TRBD1,16,CASTSIQTGGLYSYTF,TGTGCCAGCACATCAATCCAGACAGGGGGTCTTTATAGCTACACCTTC
TRBV5-1,few,TRBJ2-5,NA,13,CASRTLEGETQYF,TGCGCCAGCCGGACCCTCGAGGGAGAGACCCAGTACTTC
TRBV2,NA,TRBJ1-1,NA,12,CAGGVGGDVAFF,TGTGCCGGAGGTGTGGGGGGAGACGTAGCTTTCTTT
TRBV7-9,NA,TRBJ2-2,NA,13,CASSRRLAGELFF,TGTGCCAGCAGCCGCCGGTTAGCCGGGGAGCTGTTTTTT
TRBV7-8,many,TRBJ2-2,TRBD1,15,CASSEQGASAGELFF,TGTGCCAGCAGCGAGCAGGGGGCAAGCGCCGGGGAGCTGTTTTTT
TRBV6-2/TRBV6-3,NA,TRBJ2-2,NA,15,CASTPWRENTGELFF,TGTGCCAGCACGCCGTGGAGGGAGAACACCGGGGAGCTGTTTTTT
TRBV10-3,few,TRBJ2-3,NA,15,CAMPSRHVSTDTQYF,TGTGCCATGCCGTCGAGGCATGTAAGCACAGATACGCAGTATTTT
TRBV5-1,NA,TRBJ1-3,NA,15,CASSQTGDRGNTIYF,TGCGCCAGCAGTCAAACAGGCGACCGTGGAAACACCATATATTTT
TRBV7-2,many,TRBJ2-3,NA,14,CASSFDSGLDTQYF,TGTGCCAGCAGCTTTGATAGCGGTCTAGATACGCAGTATTTT
TRBV5-1,many,TRBJ2-3,NA,14,CASSLGDSTDTQYF,TGTGCCAGCAGCTTAGGGGACTCCACAGATACGCAGTATTTT
TRBV3-1,NA,TRBJ1-1,NA,12,CASSQPHTEAFF,TGTGCCAGCAGCCAGCCGCACACTGAAGCTTTCTTT
TRBV7-2,many,TRBJ1-1,NA,14,CASSLHMGDTEAFF,TGTGCCAGCAGTCTACACATGGGAGACACTGAAGCTTTCTTT
TRBV18,few,TRBJ1-5,TRBD1,15,CASSPAAGGNQPQHF,TGTGCCAGCTCACCGGCAGCAGGGGGTAATCAGCCCCAGCATTTT
TRBV5-1,NA,TRBJ2-2,NA,15,CASSLEGFATGELFF,TGCGCCAGCAGCTTGGAAGGGTTTGCCACCGGGGAGCTGTTTTTT
TRBV20-1,few,TRBJ2-3,TRBD2,13,CSARAGGSDTQYF,TGCAGTGCCAGAGCGGGGGGCTCAGATACGCAGTATTTT
TRBV5-5,NA,TRBJ2-1,TRBD1,14,CASSPPNGQEEQFF,TGTGCCAGCAGCCCGCCCAACGGACAGGAGGAGCAGTTCTTC
TRBV11-2,NA,TRBJ2-3,TRBD2,12,CASSWEGDTQYF,TGTGCCAGCAGCTGGGAGGGGGATACGCAGTATTTT
TRBV5-1,few,TRBJ1-4,TRBD1,19,CASSPGQADMITTNEKLFF,TGCGCCAGCAGCCCGGGACAGGCCGACATGATTACAACTAATGAAAAACTGTTTTTT
TRBV6-2/TRBV6-3,few,TRBJ2-7,NA,12,CASSPTLYEQYF,TGTGCCAGCAGCCCGACCCTTTACGAGCAGTACTTC
TRBV4-1,many,TRBJ2-5,NA,14,CASSPRGHQETQYF,TGCGCCAGCAGCCCCCGAGGCCACCAAGAGACCCAGTACTTC
TRBV20-1,NA,TRBJ2-3,NA,13,CSARLRRTDTQYF,TGCAGTGCTAGGCTGAGACGTACAGATACGCAGTATTTT